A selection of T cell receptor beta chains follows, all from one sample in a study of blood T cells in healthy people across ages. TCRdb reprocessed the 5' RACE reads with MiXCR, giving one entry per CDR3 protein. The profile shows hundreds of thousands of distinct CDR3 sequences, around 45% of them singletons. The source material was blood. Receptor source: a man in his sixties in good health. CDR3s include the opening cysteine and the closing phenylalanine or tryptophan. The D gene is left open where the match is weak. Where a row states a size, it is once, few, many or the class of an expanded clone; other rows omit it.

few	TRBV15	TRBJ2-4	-	CATSRVGQRLAKNIQYF	TGTGCCACCAGCAGAGTTGGGCAGAGACTAGCCAAAAACATTCAGTACTTC
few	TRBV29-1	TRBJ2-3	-	CSVERRTGDTQYF	TGCAGCGTTGAACGCCGGACGGGGGATACGCAGTATTTT
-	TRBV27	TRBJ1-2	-	CASSLSPVENYGYTF	TGTGCCAGCAGTTTATCCCCAGTGGAAAACTATGGCTACACCTTC
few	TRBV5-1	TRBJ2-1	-	CASGTDWRGPYNEQFF	TGCGCCAGCGGTACTGACTGGCGGGGCCCCTACAATGAGCAGTTCTTC
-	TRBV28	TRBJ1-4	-	CASSSAFNRVEKLFF	TGTGCCAGCAGTTCGGCTTTCAACAGGGTGGAAAAACTGTTTTTT
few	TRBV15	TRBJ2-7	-	CATSKGRTVYEQYF	TGTGCCACCAGCAAAGGACGAACGGTCTACGAGCAGTACTTC
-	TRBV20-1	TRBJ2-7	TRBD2	CSAGEGASGRNEQYF	TGCAGTGCTGGAGAGGGGGCTAGCGGGAGGAACGAGCAGTACTTC
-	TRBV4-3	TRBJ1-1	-	CASSQENGGGSTEAFF	TGCGCCAGCAGCCAAGAAAATGGAGGGGGGAGCACTGAAGCTTTCTTT
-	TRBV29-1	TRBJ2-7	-	CSVGNRESNEQYF	TGCAGCGTCGGGAACAGGGAGTCCAACGAGCAGTACTTC
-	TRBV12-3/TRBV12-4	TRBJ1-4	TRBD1	CASSLGDRVAEKLFF	TGTGCCAGCAGTTTAGGGGACAGAGTTGCCGAAAAACTGTTTTTT
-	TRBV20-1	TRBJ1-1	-	CSARVGPTVGNTEAFF	TGCAGTGCTAGAGTAGGACCCACGGTGGGGAACACTGAAGCTTTCTTT
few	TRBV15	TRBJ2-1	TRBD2	CATSIGTSVNEQFF	TGTGCCACCAGCATCGGGACTAGCGTCAATGAGCAGTTCTTC
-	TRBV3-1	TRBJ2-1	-	CASSQDTGVRTQFF	TGTGCCAGCAGCCAAGATACGGGGGTAAGGACCCAGTTCTTC
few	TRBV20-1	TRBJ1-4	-	CSAGRTAATNEKLFF	TGCAGTGCTGGAAGGACAGCGGCAACTAATGAAAAACTGTTTTTT
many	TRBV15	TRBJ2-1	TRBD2	CATSSQGLVDEQFF	TGTGCCACCAGCAGCCAGGGACTAGTCGATGAGCAGTTCTTC
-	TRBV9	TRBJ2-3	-	CASSVGAFSADTQYF	TGTGCCAGCAGCGTAGGAGCCTTTTCCGCGGATACGCAGTATTTT
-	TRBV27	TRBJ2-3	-	CASSLRGNTDTQYF	TGTGCCAGCAGTTTAAGGGGAAACACAGATACGCAGTATTTT
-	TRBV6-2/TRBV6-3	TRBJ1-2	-	CASSSRTGYTF	TGTGCCAGCAGTTCCCGGACTGGCTACACCTTC
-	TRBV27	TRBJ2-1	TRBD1	CASSKPGQGVDEQFF	TGTGCCAGCAGTAAACCGGGACAGGGGGTTGATGAGCAGTTCTTC
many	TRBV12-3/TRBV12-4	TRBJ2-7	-	CASSLGGQGPYEQYF	TGTGCCAGCAGTTTAGGTGGGCAGGGCCCCTACGAGCAGTACTTC
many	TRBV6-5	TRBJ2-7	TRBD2	CASRTSGGYEQYF	TGCGCCAGCAGGACAAGCGGGGGCTACGAGCAGTACTTC
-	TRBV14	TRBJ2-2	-	CASSQESPELFF	TGTGCCAGCAGCCAAGAGTCCCCGGAGCTGTTTTTT
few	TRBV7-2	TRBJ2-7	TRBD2	CASSNLVKASGGFYEQYF	TGTGCCAGCAGCAACCTCGTTAAGGCTAGCGGGGGGTTCTACGAGCAGTACTTC
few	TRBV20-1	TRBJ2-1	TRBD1	CSARALQGALNEQFF	TGCAGTGCTAGGGCCCTACAGGGGGCTCTGAATGAGCAGTTCTTC
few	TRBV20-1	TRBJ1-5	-	CSASAGAGNQPQHF	TGCAGTGCGTCCGCTGGGGCGGGCAATCAGCCCCAGCATTTT
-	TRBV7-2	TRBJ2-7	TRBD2	CASGYSTSGTYEQYF	TGTGCCAGCGGCTACTCGACTAGCGGGACCTACGAGCAGTACTTC
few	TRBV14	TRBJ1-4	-	CASSQDLGTTGATNEKLFF	TGTGCCAGCAGCCAAGATCTGGGGACCACAGGCGCAACTAATGAAAAACTGTTTTTT
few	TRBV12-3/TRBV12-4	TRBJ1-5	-	CASSRGQRGNQPQHF	TGTGCCAGCAGTCGTGGACAGCGGGGCAATCAGCCCCAGCATTTT
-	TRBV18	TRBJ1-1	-	CASSPLSGVPEAFF	TGTGCCAGCTCACCACTCTCAGGGGTCCCTGAAGCTTTCTTT
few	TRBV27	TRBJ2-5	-	CASRTQETQYF	TGTGCCAGCAGAACCCAAGAGACCCAGTACTTC
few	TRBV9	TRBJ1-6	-	CASSVDMGFDSPLHF	TGTGCCAGCAGCGTAGACATGGGTTTCGATTCACCCCTCCACTTT
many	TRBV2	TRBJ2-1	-	CASRGYNEQFF	TGTGCCAGCAGGGGGTACAATGAGCAGTTCTTC
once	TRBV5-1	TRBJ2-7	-	CASSLEIPSRPYEQYF	TGCGCCAGCAGCTTGGAGATTCCGTCCCGACCTTACGAGCAGTACTTC
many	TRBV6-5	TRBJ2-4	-	CASSYSTAGASGDIQYF	TGTGCCAGCAGTTACTCGACGGCGGGGGCTTCGGGGGACATTCAGTACTTC
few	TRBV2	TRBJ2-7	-	CASRVWEAYEQYF	TGTGCCAGCAGAGTCTGGGAAGCCTACGAGCAGTACTTC
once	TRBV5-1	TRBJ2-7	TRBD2	CASRLGLAGSSCEQYF	TGCGCCAGCAGACTGGGGCTAGCGGGATCCTCCTGCGAGCAGTACTTC
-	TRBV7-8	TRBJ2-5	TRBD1	CASNHRGFETQYF	TGTGCCAGCAACCACAGGGGGTTTGAGACCCAGTACTTC
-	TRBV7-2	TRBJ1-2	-	CASSLVFSEIYGYTF	TGTGCCAGCAGCTTAGTATTTTCAGAGATCTATGGCTACACCTTC
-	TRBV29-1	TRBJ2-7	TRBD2	CSGQGGNYEQYF	TGCAGCGGTCAGGGAGGGAACTACGAGCAGTACTTC
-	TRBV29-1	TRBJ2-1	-	CSVDEVAYNEQFF	TGCAGCGTTGACGAGGTGGCTTACAATGAGCAGTTCTTC
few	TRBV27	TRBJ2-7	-	CASSLVGRGYEQYF	TGTGCCAGCAGTTTAGTCGGACGGGGGTACGAGCAGTACTTC
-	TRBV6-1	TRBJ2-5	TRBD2	CASSEGGLAGGQETQYF	TGTGCCAGCAGTGAAGGAGGACTAGCGGGGGGCCAAGAGACCCAGTACTTC
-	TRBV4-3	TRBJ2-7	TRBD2	CASSQDAGGGFPYEQYF	TGCGCCAGCAGCCAAGATGCCGGGGGGGGCTTTCCCTACGAGCAGTACTTC
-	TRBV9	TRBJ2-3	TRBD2	CASSVYASGGSDTQYF	TGTGCCAGCAGCGTCTACGCTAGCGGGGGTTCAGATACGCAGTATTTT
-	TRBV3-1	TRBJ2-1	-	CASSLRGRGAYNEQFF	TGTGCCAGCAGCCTTCGAGGCAGGGGGGCCTACAATGAGCAGTTCTTC
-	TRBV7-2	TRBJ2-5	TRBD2	CASSNGLAGKQTQYF	TGTGCCAGCAGCAACGGACTAGCGGGGAAACAGACCCAGTACTTC
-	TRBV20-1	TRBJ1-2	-	CSAPGHPYGYTF	TGCAGTGCGCCGGGACATCCTTATGGCTACACCTTC
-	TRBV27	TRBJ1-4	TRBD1	CASSPSGTGREKLFF	TGTGCCAGCAGTCCCTCCGGGACAGGGAGGGAAAAACTGTTTTTT